This T cell receptor (beta chain) was recorded in a study of blood T cells in healthy people across ages (dated by TCRdb to 2013 to 2016). About the full investigation: In model experiments, roughly one uniquely barcoded TCR beta cDNA molecule per two T cells was captured by template switching. To track age-related changes in TCR beta repertoire diversity, the study relied on deep sequencing normalized with unique cDNA molecular identifiers. The donors were divided into four age groups: young (average roughly 17 years), middle-aged (roughly 42), aged (62) and long-lived (around 80). To avoid experimental bias, donors of different ages were distributed randomly across sequencing lanes. The study analyzed two additional independent replicas of 1 million unique cDNA reads from the same blood draw for two donors, one aged 18 to 30 and one aged 80 or older. Results and caveats for the whole study, not just this receptor: Because the CMV infection status of the donors was unknown, age-related changes in expanded clonotypes may potentially have been confounded. Bulk unsorted PBMC profiling prevented conclusive comparison of naive and antigen-experienced compartments. The long-lived group showed more naive CD4+ T cells, fewer expanded clones and increased TCR diversity than the aged group, suggesting age selection. Estimates of total diversity based on one million sequenced T cells were considered lower bounds and underestimates. As age increased, observed TCR beta diversity per million T cells dropped in a roughly linear way, and a significant reduction was already evident by age 40. A strong correlation was found between observed TCR beta diversity and the percentage of naive T cells measured by flow cytometry.

Measured from the cysteine to the phenylalanine, the CDR3 is 17 residues long. The entry retains the CDR3 DNA only, 51 bases that are in frame from base 1. CDR1 and CDR2, per the germline V gene, are MNHEY and SVGEGT. V trim: 4 bases; J trim: 2 bases; unmatched bases: 12. The donors were roughly 40 Caucasian individuals from Russia, aged 6 to 90 years, who were systemically healthy. Each donor gave ten milliliters of peripheral blood, collected into EDTA-treated Vacutainer tubes. Ficoll-Paque density-gradient centrifugation was used to isolate PBMCs, with at least 6.5 million per sample. Trizol reagent was used to extract total RNA from the PBMCs, yielding at least 5.5 micrograms per sample. For every donor, flow cytometry on a PBMC aliquot measured the percentage of naive CD45RAhigh/CD27high T cells. Library construction relied on 5' RACE. TCRdb names Illumina HiSeq 2500 as the instrument used. The second PCR ran for roughly 6 to 11 cycles and used a J-beta primer mix along with a sample-barcoded 5' primer. Each TCR beta cDNA molecule received a unique molecular identifier from a template-switch 5' adaptor carrying 12 random nucleotides. Each sample yielded at least 3 million CDR3-containing paired-end reads. All of the RNA was converted into first-strand cDNA using the Mint cDNA synthesis kit, with a TRBC-specific oligonucleotide serving as the primer. Following uracil-DNA glycosylase treatment, a first 18-cycle PCR with universal primers M1SS and BC2_uni_R was performed on all cDNA. The study's processing was this. For normalization, 1 million high-quality reads, each with a distinct molecular identifier, were randomly selected from each sample. Instead of being binned into consensus sequences, reads that shared molecular identifiers were thrown out. MiTCR, run with a Q25 quality threshold and the strictest error-elimination algorithm, handled CDR3 identification, clonotype clustering and error correction. A nonparametric unseen species model using Euler transformation provided a lower-bound estimate of total TCR beta diversity. The public reads were reprocessed in TCRdb via fastp at Q25 and MiXCR, keeping in-frame beta chains. CDR3 protein duplicates are merged, each entry listing the most common genes and DNA. The authors' filters were not applied to this entry. This sample has hundreds of thousands of distinct CDR3 sequences in its table, and 44% of those were observed once. The ten largest clones add up to about a fifth of the sample.

Worth noting for this clonotype: Its recognized antigen is unknown. No much larger clone is present one base from it, and per-base qualities are unavailable.

The chain is encoded by TRBV6-2 or TRBV6-3 joined to TRBJ2-3, with 7 bases aligning to TRBD2. Sample: blood. This clonotype was obtained from a man aged 55 to 70 in good health. CDR3 protein: CASSFAKSGEVTDTQYF. The base sequence is TGTGCCAGCAGTTTCGCGAAGAGCGGGGAGGTCACAGATACGCAGTATTTT.